This T cell receptor beta chain was documented in a study of blood T cell repertoires in COVID-19. Study context: The United States, Italy and Spain were the sources of the acute and convalescent COVID-19 samples.

This CDR3 is built from 16 residues. Germline loops: CDR1 MNHNY, CDR2 SVGAGI (reference sequence). V lost 0 bases to trimming and J lost 5 bases; unmatched junction nucleotides: 7. Original processing methods: Amplification from reference gene primers served as the basis for estimated nucleated cell counts. Repertoires were generated with immunoSEQ multiplex PCR, while TCRdb's copy carries only in-frame clones and drops some. D and trimming come from the DNA, and the V and J calls and clone size come from that table. The sample records about 170,000 clones, roughly 93% being singletons. Patients from Seattle were sampled longitudinally, starting during active infection.

The receptor's source is a man younger than 35 with COVID-19, enrolled during active disease. This chain connects TRBV6-6 to TRBJ2-1; 7 bases map to TRBD1. The sample taken for sequencing was peripheral blood. The CDR3 loop reads CASSYSVRDSDNEQFF. CDR3 in DNA: TGTGCCAGCAGTTACTCGGTCCGGGACAGCGACAATGAGCAGTTCTTC.